This T cell receptor beta chain was sequenced for a study of blood T cell repertoires in COVID-19 (dated by TCRdb to 2020 to 2021). For the wider study: Samples from collaborators originated in the United States, Italy and Spain and spanned both the acute and convalescent phases of COVID-19. The samples were drawn from the first 160 participants of the ongoing ImmuneRACE study and from 1,254 subjects provided by 6 global collaborators. Subjects who had been exposed to COVID-19, were actively infected with it, or had recovered from it provided the deeply sampled blood TCRbeta repertoires that made up the dataset. The prospective study material was composed of cDNA or gDNA derived from T cells, B-cell-depleted T cells, or PBMCs. A de-identified subject ID, COVID-19 status, age in years and sex were almost always included in the sample metadata. HLA class I and class II types, where available, came from metadata supplied by the sample provider rather than from assay-based typing. The repertoires were made available in a free public database intended to serve as a resource for research on the immune response to SARS-CoV-2.

TCRbeta CDR3 regions were amplified from genomic DNA by means of the immunoSEQ Assay, a bias-controlled multiplex PCR. From the authors' description of their analysis: Within the assay, amplification of reference gene primers was used to estimate how many nucleated cells each sample contained. Sequence reads were collapsed and filtered to measure the absolute abundance of every unique TCRbeta CDR3 rearrangement. Productive Simpson clonality was computed per sample as the square root of Simpson's diversity index over productive rearrangements. TCRdb's version of the immuneACCESS table is confined to in-frame rearrangements and falls short of the full clone set. An unresolved V gene accounts for under half of the shortfall where checked; the remainder is of unknown origin. V and J calls and clone size are those listed in that table; D and trimming were worked out from the DNA. This sample has over 100,000 clones in its table, and approximately 85% of those were observed once. The ten largest clonotypes hold 7.9% of the sample.

The collaborating institutions used their own protocols to collect whole blood in K2EDTA tubes. For TCRbeta analysis, collaborators shipped samples in one of three forms: frozen whole blood, isolated PBMCs, or DNA extracted from either of those sample types. In its sample, this clone was seen once. The specificity of this receptor is unknown. There are no base qualities to consult, and no much larger clone falls within one base. CDR1 and CDR2, looked up from the germline V gene, are SGHRS and YFSETQ. From cysteine to phenylalanine, the CDR3 is 16 amino acids long. The only DNA kept is the CDR3, 48 bases in frame from the first base. Clipping removes 3 bases from V and 1 base from J, with 6 as the unmatched junction base count. Overall study results and their limits: Clinical and demographic metadata were provided uncurated, with the amount varying by source and participant.

The sequenced sample was peripheral blood. Recombination connected TRBV5-1 to TRBJ1-3; 8 nucleotides in the junction match TRBD1. The clonotype comes from a man aged 65-85 years with acute or convalescent COVID-19. The sequence in DNA is TGCGCCAGCAGCTGGACAGGGATAGGGTCTGGAAACACCATATATTTT. Translated, it gives CASSWTGIGSGNTIYF. The CDR3, completed at both ends by the reference TRBV5-1 and TRBJ1-3 genes, gives the full variable domain KAGVTQTPRYLIKTRGQQVTLSCSPISGHRSVSWYQQTPGQGLQFLFEYFSETQRNKGNFPGRFSGRQFSNSRSEMNVSTLELGDSALYLCASSWTGIGSGNTIYFGEGSWLTVV.